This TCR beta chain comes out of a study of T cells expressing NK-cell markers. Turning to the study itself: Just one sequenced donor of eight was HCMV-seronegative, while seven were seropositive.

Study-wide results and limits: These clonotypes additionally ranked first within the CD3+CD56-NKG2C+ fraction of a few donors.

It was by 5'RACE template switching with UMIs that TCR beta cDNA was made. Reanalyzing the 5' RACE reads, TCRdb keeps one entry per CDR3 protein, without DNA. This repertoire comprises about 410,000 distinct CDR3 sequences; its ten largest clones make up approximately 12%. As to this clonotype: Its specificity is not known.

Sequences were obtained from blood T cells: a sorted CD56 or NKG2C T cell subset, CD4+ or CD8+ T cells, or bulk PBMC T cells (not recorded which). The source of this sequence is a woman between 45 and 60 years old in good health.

The CDR3 spells CASSLAMLAEQFF. The rearrangement joins TRBV11-3 to TRBJ2-1; as DNA is missing, the TRBD2 call by TCRdb cannot be tested. The CDR3 is 13 amino acids. CDR1 is SGHNT and CDR2 is YENEEA in the germline V gene. Complete variable domain (other parts from reference TRBV11-3 and TRBJ2-1): EAGVVQSPRYKIIEKKQPVAFWCNPISGHNTLYWYLQNLGQGPELLIRYENEEAVDDSQLPKDRFSAERLKGVDSTLKIQPAELGDSAVYLCASSLAMLAEQFFGPGTRLTVL.